This note documents a single T cell receptor (beta chain) sequence. These data belong to a study of CD8+CD57+ T cells in acquired aplastic anemia. For CDR3 and TCR beta VDJ profiling, genomic DNA was the template used. TCRdb re-called the reads through MiXCR, storing one row per CDR3 protein. This table has hundreds of thousands of distinct CDR3 sequences, about 70% appearing once. CDR1 DFQATT and CDR2 SNEGSKA come from the germline V gene (reference sequence). This CDR3 region has 15 residues. Losses at the gene ends were 3 bases for V and 2 bases for J; bases not matched to a gene: 7. The chain employs TRBV20-1 and TRBJ2-5; 9 nucleotides agree with TRBD2. The sample was sorted CD4+, CD8+, or CD8+CD57+ T cells (not recorded which) from PBMCs. The TCR comes from a human donor in good health, serving as a control. Here the CDR3 reads CSARGTRGGQETQYF. The CDR3 DNA reads TGCAGTGCTAGGGGGACGCGGGGGGGGCAAGAGACCCAGTACTTC.